This TCR beta chain came from a study of beta chain features in type 1 diabetes. Study observations and caveats: Patients' naive, central memory and Treg TCRB repertoires seemed closer to one another than those of healthy donors. Moderate but significant shortening of TCRB CDR3s was recorded in all four CD4+ subsets from Type 1 diabetes patients. The question of HLA type influencing TCRB rearrangement was one that remained unresolved here.

CDR1 MNHEY and CDR2 SVGAGI come from the germline V gene. V was shortened by 2 bases and J by 6 bases, with 15 bases between the two germline ends. The CDR3 sequence is 15 residues long. The authors reverse transcribed all of the isolated RNA, so sequencing captured expressed TCRB transcripts. Measured with immunoSEQ multiplex PCR; TCRdb has only the in-frame clones, and not every one. The sample shows 640,000 or so clones, about an eighth of them seen only once. Comments on this clone: The antigen remains undetermined.

Sequencing was carried out using naive CD4+ T cells from blood. The chain joins TRBV6-5 to TRBJ2-3; TRBD2 might be the D (5 bases). The source of this sequence is a man between 18 and 35 years old with type 1 diabetes. In DNA form, the CDR3 reads TGTGCCAGCAGTTACGGACTCCCGGATTCGGATACGCAGTATTTT. It yields the protein CASSYGLPDSDTQYF.